This T cell receptor beta chain was profiled in a study of blood T cell repertoires in COVID-19. Seattle's enrolled individuals joined amid active infection and were then monitored longitudinally. Study processing details: Counts of nucleated cells, estimated from reference gene primer amplification, were obtained. Profiled with immunoSEQ multiplex PCR; TCRdb holds only in-frame clones, not every one. From that table come the V and J calls and clone size; the DNA was used to work out D and trimming. The data hold 200,000 or so clones, with roughly 76% observed a single time. The ends lost 2 bases at V and 6 bases at J; junction bases unmatched: 7. This CDR3 has 15 amino acids. Germline CDR1 and CDR2: KGHSH and LQKENI.

This receptor was taken from a woman of 80 years or more with COVID-19, enrolled during active disease. J is TRBJ1-2 and V is TRBV18; TRBD1 matches 9 bases. Sequenced material: peripheral blood. CDR3 in DNA: TGTGCCAGCTCACCAAACAGGGGGCTATTAAATGGCTACACCTTC. It yields the protein CASSPNRGLLNGYTF.